One and the same sample provided the 9 T cell receptor beta chains below, sequenced in a study of blood T cell repertoires in COVID-19. Generated by immunoSEQ multiplex PCR, the TCRdb table keeps only in-frame clones and is missing some. The sample contains a few hundred thousand clones, around 84% of which appear only once. What was sequenced was peripheral blood. These receptors came from a woman in her 70s with active or convalescent COVID-19.

The CDR3 spells CASSLTDSSNQPQHF. The CDR3 nucleotides are TGTGCCAGCAGCCTCACCGACAGTAGCAATCAGCCCCAGCATTTT. V gene TRBV5-5 combines with J gene TRBJ1-5; perhaps TRBD1 as D (5 bases). Germline V gene sequence: CDR1 SGHKS, CDR2 YYEKEE (reference sequence). V gave up 4 bases and J gave up 0 bases, with 11 bases separating them. This CDR3 is built from 15 residues.

The chain links TRBV27 to TRBJ2-7, with D perhaps matching TRBD2 (5 bases). The V and J ends lost 5 bases and 3 bases respectively, with 17 bases between them. Looked up from germline, CDR1 is MNHEY and CDR2 is SMNVEV (reference sequence). CDR3 length: 15 residues. CDR3 sequence: CASSRSGSSGYEQYF. The CDR3 DNA sequence: TGTGCCAGCAGTAGAAGCGGCTCTTCGGGCTACGAGCAGTACTTC.

V and J are TRBV7-2 and TRBJ1-1; no reliable D call. Germline assignment: CDR1 SGHTA and CDR2 FQGNSA. The length of the CDR3 is 15 residues. V was pared by 5 bases and J by 0 bases, with 13 bases between. CDR3 amino acids: CASSLRRGMNTEAFF. The CDR3 region has the DNA TGTGCCAGCAGCCTCAGACGGGGAATGAACACTGAAGCTTTCTTT.

V usage is TRBV11-2 and J usage is TRBJ1-2; D may be TRBD1 (6 bases). Germline CDR1 and CDR2: SGHAT and FQNNGV. V shed 5 bases and J shed 4 bases, with 20 bases lying between them. This CDR3 comprises 16 residues. The DNA for the CDR3 is TGTGCCAGCAGCCCAACTTATAGCAGGGGTGGCTATGGCTACACCTTC. Protein: CASSPTYSRGGYGYTF. The full variable domain, with the rest looked up from reference TRBV11-2 and TRBJ1-2, is EAGVAQSPRYKIIEKRQSVAFWCNPISGHATLYWYQQILGQGPKLLIQFQNNGVVDDSQLPKDRFSAERLKGVDSTLKIQPAKLEDSAVYLCASSPTYSRGGYGYTFGSGTRLTVV.

Note on this clone: Other DNA sequences in the sample encode the same CDR3. J is TRBJ1-1 and V is TRBV18; D might be TRBD1 (5 bases). This CDR3 contains 14 residues. CDR1 and CDR2 (germline): KGHSH, LQKENI. V was trimmed by 1 base and J by 5 bases, leaving 11 bases between them. The CDR3 region has the DNA TGTGCCAGCTCACCACAGGGAGGGGTGACTGAAGCTTTCTTT. Its translation: CASSPQGGVTEAFF.

Written as DNA, the CDR3 is TGTGCCAGCGCGGACTGGAAAAACATTCAGTACTTC. Protein: CASADWKNIQYF. This chain joins TRBV2 and TRBJ2-4, with D possibly being TRBD2 (5 bases). Trimming took 8 bases from V and 4 from J, leaving 9 bases between them. This CDR3 is built from 12 residues. Germline V gives CDR1 SNHLY, CDR2 FYNNEI.

V is TRBV7-9 and J is TRBJ1-2; D call uncertain. This CDR3 has 10 amino acids. The germline V gene has CDR1 SEHNR and CDR2 FQNEAQ (reference sequence). Trimming took 4 bases from V and 10 from J, leaving 7 bases between them. This chain's CDR3 is CASSSDVYTF. CDR3 DNA sequence: TGTGCCAGCAGCTCAGATGTCTACACCTTC.

J is TRBJ1-1 and V is TRBV11-2, with 8 bases aligning to TRBD1. Trimming took 1 base from V and 7 from J; bases not matched to a gene: 8. This CDR3 has 15 residues. Germline assignment: CDR1 SGHAT and CDR2 FQNNGV. The CDR3 is CASSLGGDRRFEAFF. In DNA, the CDR3 is TGTGCCAGCAGCTTAGGGGGGGACAGGCGTTTTGAAGCTTTCTTT.

The chain combines TRBV5-6 with TRBJ1-2; the D is unclear. Germline lookup yields CDR1 SGHDT and CDR2 YYEEEE. V lost 3 bases and J 5 bases, leaving 5 bases between the germline ends. This CDR3 has 11 amino acids. As DNA, the CDR3 is TGTGCCAGCAGCTCCCATTATGGCTACACCTTC. It encodes CASSSHYGYTF.